The 30 T cell receptor beta chains below were found in one sample sequenced in a study of T cell repertoires in cytomegalovirus infection. TCRdb redid the calling of the reads with MiXCR, one entry per CDR3 protein. This table has over 250,000 distinct CDR3 sequences, roughly 25% appearing once. Sequenced: PBMCs. The receptors originated from a human donor in good health (CMV status not recorded). Some clones in this sample may be carry-over from other donors' samples.

V gene TRBV10-3 combines with J gene TRBJ1-3, with 7 bases that match TRBD1. The CDR3 loop spans 14 amino acids. V was pared by 6 bases and J by 0 bases, with 2 bases of the junction left unmatched. Germline lookup yields CDR1 ENHRY and CDR2 SYGVKD. As DNA, the CDR3 is TGTGCCATCAGGGGACAGAGCTCTGGAAACACCATATATTTT. The encoded protein is CAIRGQSSGNTIYF.

Many counts were recorded for this clonotype. The J gene is TRBJ2-3, the V gene TRBV7-2; D is unclear. This CDR3 contains 13 residues. V lost 5 bases to trimming and J lost 9 bases, with 15 bases between them. Germline loops: CDR1 SGHTA, CDR2 FQGNSA. In nucleotides, the CDR3 is TGTGCCAGCAGCCCCTACGGACCCGGGACGCAGTATTTT. Amino acids: CASSPYGPGTQYF.

This chain connects TRBV10-3 to TRBJ1-4; 8 positions match TRBD1. Trimming removed 0 bases from V and 7 bases from J; junction bases left unmatched: 4. Germline loops: CDR1 ENHRY, CDR2 SYGVKD. The CDR3 extends over 15 amino acids. DNA of the CDR3: TGTGCCATCAGTGAGTCAGACAGGGGAGCTGAAAAACTGTTTTTT. Amino acid sequence: CAISESDRGAEKLFF.

In its sample, this clonotype was seen many times. The chain recombines TRBV7-2 with TRBJ1-5; 7 bases match TRBD1. In germline, CDR1 is SGHTA, CDR2 FQGNSA. CDR3 size: 16 residues. The trim removed 5 bases at V and 3 bases at J, leaving 10 bases unmatched. CDR3 nucleotide sequence: TGTGCCAGCAGCCCCAACCGACAGGGCAACAATCAGCCCCAGCATTTT. The encoded protein is CASSPNRQGNNQPQHF.

The CDR3 nucleotides read TGCGCCAGCAGCGGCGGGAGGCGGGGCACAGATACGCAGTATTTT. It translates to CASSGGRRGTDTQYF. V usage is TRBV5-1 and J usage is TRBJ2-3, with TRBD2 identical over 8 bases. V shed 4 bases and J 1 base; nucleotides not matched to a gene: 5. The CDR3 is made up of 15 amino acids. Germline V CDR1 and CDR2: SGHRS, YFSETQ. Together with reference TRBV5-1 and TRBJ2-3, the CDR3 gives the full variable domain: KAGVTQTPRYLIKTRGQQVTLSCSPISGHRSVSWYQQTPGQGLQFLFEYFSETQRNKGNFPGRFSGRQFSNSRSEMNVSTLELGDSALYLCASSGGRRGTDTQYFGPGTRLTVL.

V gene TRBV10-3 combines with J gene TRBJ2-7, with TRBD1 matching over 12 bases. The germline gives CDR1 ENHRY, CDR2 SYGVKD. V was clipped by 7 bases and J by 6 bases; unmatched bases: 7. The CDR3 is 14 amino acids. As DNA, the CDR3 is TGTGCCATCACTACCGGGACAGGGGGCTCCGAGCAGTACTTC. Translated, it gives CAITTGTGGSEQYF.

This clonotype was counted a few times. The chain links TRBV5-1 to TRBJ1-5, with 8 nucleotides matching TRBD1. The V gene end was trimmed by 0 bases and the J gene end by 6 bases; junction bases not matched to a gene: 8. Germline assignment: CDR1 SGHRS and CDR2 YFSETQ. The CDR3 length is 16 residues. The CDR3 DNA sequence: TGCGCCAGCAGCTTGGATGCGGCAGGGGGCGGTCAGCCCCAGCATTTT. This translates into CASSLDAAGGGQPQHF.

This chain connects TRBV15 to TRBJ2-4; tentatively, D is TRBD1 (5 bases). V shed 0 bases and J shed 1 base, with 7 bases lying between them. Germline V lookup: CDR1 LNHNV, CDR2 YYDKDF (reference sequence). The CDR3 totals 15 residues. CDR3 DNA: TGTGCCACCAGCAGAGATCCAGGGGCCAAAAACATTCAGTACTTC. Translated: CATSRDPGAKNIQYF.

Written as DNA, the CDR3 is TGCAGCGTTGAAGATTGGAATAACTATGGCTACACCTTC. Protein: CSVEDWNNYGYTF. The rearrangement links TRBV29-1 to TRBJ1-2; D is uncertain. Between the trimmed V and J ends, which lost 0 bases and 1 base, there was a span of 6 bases. Germline CDR1 and CDR2: SQVTM and ANQGSEA. The CDR3 totals 13 residues.

This clonotype was counted a single time. The rearrangement uses TRBV29-1 and TRBJ1-2; D uncertain. V was cut by 2 bases and J by 1 base, with 8 bases left in between. This CDR3 is 13 amino acids long. Looked up from germline, CDR1 is SQVTM and CDR2 is ANQGSEA. CDR3 in DNA: TGCAGCGTTGAACGGACTAATAACTATGGCTACACCTTC. This sequence encodes CSVERTNNYGYTF.

The V call is TRBV7-9, the J call TRBJ2-1; tentatively, D is TRBD2 (5 bases). This CDR3 is 13 amino acids long. Trimming cost V 3 bases and J 9 bases, with 12 bases left between them. Germline CDR1 SEHNR, CDR2 FQNEAQ (reference sequence). In DNA form, the CDR3 reads TGTGCCAGCAGCTTCGCCCCCGCGGGTGAGCAGTTCTTC. This codes for CASSFAPAGEQFF. The entire variable domain, with the rest obtained from reference TRBV7-9 and TRBJ2-1, is as follows: DTGVSQNPRHKITKRGQNVTFRCDPISEHNRLYWYRQTLGQGPEFLTYFQNEAQLEKSRLLSDRFSAERPKGSFSTLEIQRTEQGDSAMYLCASSFAPAGEQFFGPGTRLTVL.

This clonotype was seen a few times. CDR3 sequence (DNA): TGTGCCAGCAGCTTAGACAGGGTTAGTAATGAGCAGTTCTTC. Protein sequence: CASSLDRVSNEQFF. The chain couples TRBV7-2 to TRBJ2-1; weak D call: TRBD1 (6 bases). The CDR3 is 14 amino acids. V gave up 1 base and J gave up 7 bases, with 11 bases separating them. CDR1 is SGHTA, CDR2 FQGNSA, per germline. Variable domain in full (rest from reference TRBV7-2 and TRBJ2-1): GAGVSQSPSNKVTEKGKDVELRCDPISGHTALYWYRQSLGQGLEFLIYFQGNSAPDKSGLPSDRFSAERTGGSVSTLTIQRTQQEDSAVYLCASSLDRVSNEQFFGPGTRLTVL.

This sequence joins TRBV29-1 and TRBJ2-3; D is perhaps TRBD2 (5 bases). Germline lookup yields CDR1 SQVTM and CDR2 ANQGSEA. The CDR3 totals 15 residues. Trimming left V 7 bases short and J 1 base short, with 18 bases between. This CDR3 reads CSASSGGGGTDTQYF. The CDR3 nucleotides are TGCAGCGCGTCCTCGGGTGGAGGAGGCACAGATACGCAGTATTTT.

The rearrangement uses TRBV12-3 or TRBV12-4 and TRBJ1-2, with 9 bases aligning to TRBD1. The ends lost 5 bases at V and 7 bases at J; junction bases unmatched: 5. The CDR3 covers 13 residues. In DNA, the CDR3 is TGTGCCAGCAGTACCGGGACAGGGCTTGGCTACACCTTC. The encoded protein is CASSTGTGLGYTF.

This clonotype was counted many times. This chain joins TRBV28 and TRBJ2-4; tentative D call: TRBD1 (6 bases). The V gene lost 5 bases and the J gene lost 6 bases, with 14 bases spanning the gap. Germline V CDR1 and CDR2: MDHEN, SYDVKM. CDR3 length: 14 amino acids. The CDR3 loop is CASSVGGYGNIQYF. The DNA of the CDR3 is TGTGCCAGCAGTGTAGGGGGATACGGAAACATTCAGTACTTC.

This chain uses TRBV7-2 with TRBJ2-3, with 10 bases that match TRBD2. V trimming: 4 bases; J trimming: 5 bases; junction bases outside the gene matches: 18. CDR3 length equals 19 residues. CDR1 and CDR2 (germline): SGHTA, FQGNSA. CDR3 bases: TGTGCCAGCAGCTCTCCTTCTAGCGGGAGCGTAGGGAACAGAGATACGCAGTATTTT. Its protein product is CASSSPSSGSVGNRDTQYF.

V and J are TRBV20-1 and TRBJ2-3, with D tentatively TRBD2 (6 bases). The CDR3 length is 14 residues. Germline V CDR1 and CDR2: DFQATT, SNEGSKA (reference sequence). Between the trimmed V and J ends, which lost 0 bases and 1 base, there was a span of 8 bases. As DNA, the CDR3 is TGCAGTGCTAGAGATTGGGGGGGCACAGATACGCAGTATTTT. Translating gives CSARDWGGTDTQYF.

The sample holds a few counts of this clonotype. The chain links TRBV27 to TRBJ1-2; TRBD1 agrees at 12 bases. CDR1 and CDR2 (germline): MNHEY, SMNVEV (reference sequence). The CDR3 is made up of 15 amino acids. With V trimmed by 6 bases and J by 8 bases, 10 bases remained unmatched. In DNA, the CDR3 is TGTGCCAGCAGACAACCGGGACAGGGGGCGGAGGGCTACACCTTC. Translated, it gives CASRQPGQGAEGYTF.

This chain uses TRBV24-1 with TRBJ2-5; 7 positions agree with TRBD1. The CDR3 spans 15 residues. V lost 3 bases, J lost 0 bases, and 3 bases stayed unmatched. Per germline, CDR1 KGHDR and CDR2 SFDVKD. The CDR3 sequence is CATSDLGQNQETQYF. The DNA for the CDR3 is TGTGCCACCAGTGATCTGGGACAGAACCAAGAGACCCAGTACTTC.

This clonotype was detected a few times. The V gene is TRBV5-1, the J gene TRBJ2-7; a weak D match, TRBD1 (6 bases). Germline CDR1 is SGHRS and CDR2 is YFSETQ. CDR3 size: 15 residues. V shed 0 bases and J shed 2 bases, with 12 bases lying between them. The CDR3 reads CASSLATGKPYEQYF. The CDR3 DNA is TGCGCCAGCAGCTTGGCAACAGGGAAGCCCTACGAGCAGTACTTC.

This clonotype was found once. J is TRBJ2-1 and V is TRBV29-1, with TRBD2 identical over 11 bases. From germline, CDR1 is SQVTM and CDR2 ANQGSEA. V lost 4 bases and J lost 10; bases outside the gene matches: 9. This CDR3 is built from 14 residues. CDR3 residues: CSVARLAGPKEQFF. The DNA of the CDR3 is TGCAGCGTTGCGCGACTAGCGGGGCCCAAGGAGCAGTTCTTC.

This chain links TRBV5-1 with TRBJ2-3; 8 nucleotides agree with TRBD2. The CDR3 has 17 residues. Trimming at V came to 4 bases and at J to 5 bases, leaving 15 bases not matched to a gene. The V gene's germline CDR1 is SGHRS and CDR2 YFSETQ. For the CDR3, the DNA is TGCGCCAGCAGCCCTCAACTAGCGGCCAACGGGGGAGATACGCAGTATTTT. This encodes CASSPQLAANGGDTQYF.

CDR3 residues: CSVARGNQPQHF. As DNA, the CDR3 is TGCAGCGTTGCCAGGGGCAATCAGCCCCAGCATTTT. V usage is TRBV29-1 and J usage is TRBJ1-5; perhaps TRBD1 as D (5 bases). Trimming cost V 4 bases and J 2 bases, with 6 bases left between them. This CDR3 contains 12 residues. Germline assignment: CDR1 SQVTM and CDR2 ANQGSEA.

This clonotype was observed a handful of times. The V gene is TRBV6-2 or TRBV6-3, the J gene TRBJ2-7, with TRBD1 as a possible D gene (6 bases). V dropped 6 bases and J dropped 4 bases, with 16 bases sitting between them. Looked up from germline, CDR1 is MNHEY and CDR2 is SVGEGT. This CDR3 is 14 amino acids long. CDR3 nucleotide sequence: TGTGCCAGCAGCTTCTCCGGGACACCTTACGAGCAGTACTTC. Amino acid sequence: CASSFSGTPYEQYF.

This clonotype was counted between two and nine times. V is TRBV12-3 or TRBV12-4 and J is TRBJ1-6, with 10 bases fitting TRBD1. The CDR3 sequence is 16 residues long. J gave up 10 bases and V 5 bases, and 11 bases lay outside the gene matches. The CDR3: CASSPDRGFYGSPLHF. Written as DNA, the CDR3 is TGTGCCAGCAGTCCGGACAGGGGGTTTTACGGCTCACCCCTCCACTTT.

The V gene is TRBV4-1, the J gene TRBJ2-1, with 12 bases matching TRBD2. Per the germline V gene, CDR1 is MGHRA and CDR2 is YSYEKL. J lost 7 bases, V lost 3 bases, and 10 bases had no gene match. This CDR3 comprises 17 residues. CDR3 nucleotide sequence: TGCGCCAGCAGCCATCTAGTAAGACTAGCGGGAGTTAATGAGCAGTTCTTC. It codes for CASSHLVRLAGVNEQFF.

This chain joins TRBV20-1 and TRBJ2-1; D possibly corresponds to TRBD2 (5 bases). Germline V gene sequence: CDR1 DFQATT, CDR2 SNEGSKA (reference sequence). V shed 5 bases and J shed 0 bases, with 11 bases lying between them. The CDR3 is 14 residues long. CDR3 residues: CSAQTGSSYNEQFF. As DNA, the CDR3 is TGCAGTGCTCAGACGGGGAGCTCCTACAATGAGCAGTTCTTC.

This chain connects TRBV6-6 to TRBJ1-3, with TRBD1 as a possible D gene (5 bases). Deletions cut 8 bases from V and 7 bases from J, with 9 bases between. Germline CDR1 MNHNY, CDR2 SVGAGI (reference sequence). The CDR3 consists of 11 residues. The DNA of the CDR3 is TGTGCCAGCTTCTACAGGAACACCATATATTTT. Translation: CASFYRNTIYF.

V and J are TRBV2 and TRBJ1-2, with D unclear. V was clipped by 3 bases and J by 8 bases, with 13 bases between them. The CDR3 is 13 amino acids. In germline, CDR1 is SNHLY, CDR2 FYNNEI. CDR3 DNA: TGTGCCAGCAGTGATCCGGGAATCACGGGCTACACCTTC. Residues: CASSDPGITGYTF. The full variable domain, its missing parts supplied by reference TRBV2 and TRBJ1-2, is EPEVTQTPSHQVTQMGQEVILRCVPISNHLYFYWYRQILGQKVEFLVSFYNNEISEKSEIFDDQFSVERPDGSNFTLKIRSTKLEDSAMYFCASSDPGITGYTFGSGTRLTVV.

Ten or more counts support this clonotype. This sequence joins TRBV7-8 and TRBJ2-7; TRBD2 matches 9 bases. The CDR3 has 16 residues. CDR1 SGHVS and CDR2 FQNEAQ come from the germline V gene. V lost 2 bases and J lost 1; bases outside the gene matches: 6. The CDR3 sequence is CASSLSASGTSYEQYF. The CDR3, as DNA: TGTGCCAGCAGCTTATCAGCTAGCGGGACATCCTACGAGCAGTACTTC.